Each of the 18 T cell receptor beta chains below was sequenced from the same sample in a study of cytomegalovirus exposure and HLA in healthy donors. Researchers ran the PCR with 60 Vbeta and 13 Jbeta primers. Profiled with immunoSEQ multiplex PCR; TCRdb holds only in-frame clones, not every one. The sample carries about 180,000 clones, around 80% recorded once. The specimen was PBMCs. These receptors all stem from a woman aged 45-65 years in good health and CMV-seronegative.

The CDR3 sequence: CASSVFPSPRPGQRNTGELFF. CDR3 DNA sequence: TGTGCCAGCAGCGTATTTCCAAGCCCCCGACCGGGTCAGAGGAACACCGGGGAGCTGTTTTTT. The chain has TRBV9 and TRBJ2-2; D unclear. The V end lost 1 base, the J end lost 1 base, and 26 bases lay between the germline ends. Germline V CDR1 and CDR2: SGDLS, YYNGEE. This CDR3 comprises 21 residues. The full variable domain, its missing parts supplied by reference TRBV9 and TRBJ2-2, is DSGVTQTPKHLITATGQRVTLRCSPRSGDLSVYWYQQSLDQGLQFLIQYYNGEERAKGNILERFSAQQFPDLHSELNLSSLELGDSALYFCASSVFPSPRPGQRNTGELFFGEGSRLTVL.

The rearrangement uses TRBV7-2 and TRBJ1-3, with a tentative D call TRBD1 (5 bases). This CDR3 comprises 12 residues. Looked up from germline, CDR1 is SGHTA and CDR2 is FQGNSA. Trimming shortened V by 5 bases and J by 12 bases, and 14 bases separated the two germline ends. Here the CDR3 DNA reads TGTGCCAGCAGCATGGGGGGGACGGGCATATATTTT. Protein product: CASSMGGTGIYF.

The J gene is TRBJ2-7, the V gene TRBV10-1; 9 bases match TRBD2. Germline CDR1 is WNHNN and CDR2 is SYGVQD (reference sequence). The J segment lost 2 bases and the V segment lost 0 bases, leaving 5 bases of the junction unmatched. The CDR3 sequence is 16 residues long. CDR3: CASSESPSGGTYEQYF. In nucleotides, the CDR3 is TGCGCCAGCAGTGAGTCCCCCAGCGGGGGGACCTACGAGCAGTACTTC.

This chain joins TRBV5-1 and TRBJ2-1; weak D call: TRBD2 (7 bases). The length of the CDR3 is 15 residues. V was cut by 0 bases and J by 6 bases, with 13 bases left in between. Germline CDR1 and CDR2: SGHRS and YFSETQ. CDR3: CASSLEGGAFNEQFF. In nucleotides, the CDR3 is TGCGCCAGCAGCTTGGAGGGGGGGGCCTTCAATGAGCAGTTCTTC.

The chain has TRBV27 and TRBJ2-7; D is uncertain. Germline lookup yields CDR1 MNHEY and CDR2 SMNVEV (reference sequence). Trimming left V 0 bases short and J 0 bases short, with 9 bases between. CDR3 length: 15 residues. As DNA, the CDR3 is TGTGCCAGCAGTTTATCACGAGACTCCTCCTACGAGCAGTACTTC. It specifies CASSLSRDSSYEQYF.

The chain combines TRBV6-1 with TRBJ2-7; D is ambiguous. The CDR3 runs to 13 residues. V lost 3 bases to trimming and J lost 7 bases, with 13 bases between them. Germline values: CDR1 MNHNS, CDR2 SASEGT. DNA of the CDR3: TGTGCCAGCAGTGAGAACCGACCGAGGGAGCAGTACTTC. As protein: CASSENRPREQYF.

This clone occurred a few times. V gene TRBV5-6 combines with J gene TRBJ1-1, with 9 bases that match TRBD1. Germline lookup yields CDR1 SGHDT and CDR2 YYEEEE. CDR3 length equals 15 residues. J gave up 7 bases and V 1 base, and 8 bases lay outside the gene matches. CDR3 amino acids: CASSLNTGGAGEAFF. CDR3 sequence (DNA): TGTGCCAGCAGCTTGAACACAGGGGGCGCGGGTGAAGCTTTCTTT. The full variable domain, its missing parts supplied by reference TRBV5-6 and TRBJ1-1, is DAGVTQSPTHLIKTRGQQVTLRCSPKSGHDTVSWYQQALGQGPQFIFQYYEEEERQRGNFPDRFSGHQFPNYSSELNVNALLLGDSALYLCASSLNTGGAGEAFFGQGTRLTVV.

CDR3 in amino acids: CASSYSLGDYTGELFF. The CDR3 coding sequence is TGTGCCAGCAGTTACTCGCTGGGAGATTACACCGGGGAGCTGTTTTTT. The V and J genes are TRBV6-5 and TRBJ2-2, with TRBD2 as a possible D gene (5 bases). Germline CDR1 and CDR2: MNHEY and SVGAGI. V lost 0 bases, J lost 3 bases, and 11 bases lay in between. There are 16 residues in the CDR3.

This clone has just one count. The chain's CDR3 is CASSPGTGKSNQPQHF. DNA for the CDR3: TGTGCCAGCAGTCCAGGGACAGGGAAAAGCAATCAGCCCCAGCATTTT. The chain is built from TRBV28 and TRBJ1-5, with 9 bases aligning to TRBD1. Germline assignment: CDR1 MDHEN and CDR2 SYDVKM. The V segment lost 5 bases and the J segment 1 base; nucleotides outside the gene matches: 6. CDR3 size: 16 residues.

The sample holds a few counts of this clone. Relative to the germline gene, one junction end is altered; a read error may explain this. The chain couples TRBV7-9 to TRBJ2-7, with 7 positions matching TRBD2. The CDR3 contains 15 residues. CDR1 and CDR2 from the germline V gene are SEHNR and FQNEAQ (reference sequence). The CDR3 DNA reads as TGTTCCAGCAGCTTAGAAGAGGGAGGGACCTACGAGCAGTACTTC. Protein product: CSSSLEEGGTYEQYF.

This clone was observed once. The chain joins TRBV7-9 to TRBJ2-4; 7 bases map to TRBD1. CDR3 length equals 19 residues. V lost 5 bases and J lost 0; bases outside the gene matches: 16. The germline V gene has CDR1 SEHNR and CDR2 FQNEAQ (reference sequence). The CDR3 DNA is TGTGCCAGCAGCCCTCTTAGCATTAGGGGGCGAATAGCCAAAAACATTCAGTACTTC. Residues: CASSPLSIRGRIAKNIQYF.

This rearrangement joins TRBV28 to TRBJ2-5; a weak D match, TRBD1 (6 bases). The J call is uncertain, as TRBJ2-7 better fits the DNA end. The germline V gene encodes CDR1 MDHEN and CDR2 SYDVKM. This CDR3 is 14 amino acids long. The CDR3 DNA is TGTGCCAGTAACCGGCAGGGGTCCCACTACGAGCAGTACTTC. It encodes CASNRQGSHYEQYF.

This chain links TRBV9 with TRBJ2-1, with D possibly TRBD1 on 7 matching bases. V was cut by 4 bases and J by 0 bases, with 11 bases left in between. The CDR3 is 15 residues long. Germline V gene sequence: CDR1 SGDLS, CDR2 YYNGEE. CDR3 region: CASSQGGLSYNEQFF. The DNA for the CDR3 is TGTGCCAGCAGCCAGGGGGGACTCTCCTACAATGAGCAGTTCTTC.

The V call is TRBV27, the J call TRBJ2-6; TRBD1 is a possible D gene (6 bases). Germline loops: CDR1 MNHEY, CDR2 SMNVEV (reference sequence). CDR3 length: 15 residues. V lost 5 bases and J lost 6, with 14 bases in between. The CDR3 region has the DNA TGTGCCAGCAGTACAACAGGGATTTTGGCCAACGTCCTGACTTTC. Its translation is CASSTTGILANVLTF.

The CDR3 DNA is TGTGCCAGCAGTAAAGGACAGGGCGGTATTCAGCCCCAGCATTTT. Its translation is CASSKGQGGIQPQHF. The chain has TRBV2 and TRBJ1-5, with TRBD1 matching over 8 bases. CDR1 SNHLY and CDR2 FYNNEI come from the germline V gene. The ends lost 5 bases at V and 6 bases at J; junction bases unmatched: 9. The CDR3 has 15 residues.

V and J are TRBV30 and TRBJ2-2; D uncertain. Germline V gene lookup returns CDR1 GTSNPN and CDR2 SVGIG (reference sequence). This CDR3 is built from 13 residues. V lost 0 bases and J lost 6, with 8 bases in between. CDR3: CAWSVLAAGELFF. CDR3 nucleotide sequence: TGTGCCTGGAGTGTACTTGCCGCCGGGGAGCTGTTTTTT.

The chain links TRBV15 to TRBJ2-1; tentative D call: TRBD2 (7 bases). The length of the CDR3 is 17 residues. Trimming pared 8 bases from V and 4 bases from J, leaving 24 bases between. Per the germline V gene, CDR1 is LNHNV and CDR2 is YYDKDF (reference sequence). The CDR3 sequence is CATGGPGGRGGYNEQFF. Written as DNA, the CDR3 is TGTGCCACCGGGGGACCGGGCGGGAGAGGGGGTTACAATGAGCAGTTCTTC.

The chain recombines TRBV30 with TRBJ1-1; TRBD1 might be the D (6 bases). The CDR3 loop spans 11 amino acids. Germline V gives CDR1 GTSNPN, CDR2 SVGIG (reference sequence). As DNA, the CDR3 is TGTGCTTCGAGAGGGGGAGCTGAAGCTTTCTTT. Its translation: CASRGGAEAFF.